The next 10 T cell receptor beta chains were all read from a single sample in a study of blood T cell repertoires in COVID-19. The data were produced by immunoSEQ multiplex PCR, yet TCRdb's version contains in-frame clones alone and is incomplete. Altogether under 300,000 clones are present, about nine tenths being singletons, with the ten largest covering about 1.7%. The specimen was PBMCs or T cells enriched from blood (not recorded which). The source is a woman between 35 and 50 years old who had recovered from COVID-19.

J is TRBJ2-5 and V is TRBV7-9, with D maybe TRBD1 (6 bases). CDR3 length equals 17 residues. V was cut by 0 bases and J by 3 bases, with 17 bases left in between. From germline, CDR1 is SEHNR and CDR2 FQNEAQ (reference sequence). The CDR3: CASSLAFRGRKEETQYF. CDR3 DNA: TGTGCCAGCAGCTTAGCGTTCAGGGGTAGAAAGGAAGAGACCCAGTACTTC.

V gene TRBV3-1 (or the pseudogene TRBV3-2) combines with J gene TRBJ1-5, with 7 bases matching TRBD1. From germline, CDR1 is LGHDT and CDR2 YNNKEL (reference sequence). The CDR3 has 20 residues. Losses at the gene ends were 0 bases for V and 0 bases for J; bases not matched to a gene: 14. CDR3 protein: CASSQDPRRRDSLSNQPQHF. In nucleotides, the CDR3 is TGTGCCAGCAGCCAAGACCCCAGGAGGAGGGACAGCCTTAGCAATCAGCCCCAGCATTTT.

This rearrangement joins TRBV25-1 to TRBJ1-6, with D tentatively TRBD1 (6 bases). The CDR3 length is 13 residues. V dropped 6 bases and J dropped 9 bases, with 12 bases sitting between them. Germline lookup yields CDR1 MGHDK and CDR2 SYGVNS. The CDR3 sequence: CASSPQGSSPLHF. In nucleotides, the CDR3 is TGTGCCAGCAGCCCACAGGGCAGTTCACCCCTCCACTTT.

The rearrangement uses TRBV7-9 and TRBJ2-5, with 7 bases lining up with TRBD1. The germline V gene has CDR1 SEHNR and CDR2 FQNEAQ (reference sequence). J was trimmed by 5 bases and V by 5 bases; bases with no gene match: 11. This CDR3 contains 15 residues. CDR3 DNA sequence: TGTGCCAGCAGCCCCCAAGGACAGGCTCAGGAGACCCAGTACTTC. It specifies CASSPQGQAQETQYF.

The chain uses TRBV3-1 (or the pseudogene TRBV3-2) and TRBJ2-1, with TRBD2 identical over 9 bases. V gave up 4 bases and J gave up 1 base; unmatched junction bases: 5. Germline V gene lookup returns CDR1 LGHDT and CDR2 YNNKEL (reference sequence). The CDR3 covers 16 residues. Written as DNA, the CDR3 is TGTGCCAGCAGCCCTCTCACTAGCGGGTCCTACAATGAGCAGTTCTTC. Its translation: CASSPLTSGSYNEQFF.

The genes are TRBV7-2 and TRBJ1-3; 8 nucleotides agree with TRBD1. V lost 1 base and J lost 4; bases outside the gene matches: 6. There are 16 residues in the CDR3. Germline V gene data show CDR1 as SGHTA and CDR2 as FQGNSA. The CDR3 loop is CASSLVAAGGGNTIYF. The DNA of the CDR3 is TGTGCCAGCAGCTTAGTAGCGGCAGGGGGCGGAAACACCATATATTTT.

This sequence joins TRBV2 and TRBJ1-2; possible D gene TRBD1, 5 bases. Germline loops: CDR1 SNHLY, CDR2 FYNNEI. The germline V and J ends were trimmed by 5 bases and 0 bases, with 13 bases remaining between them. The CDR3 is made up of 15 amino acids. CDR3 nucleotides: TGTGCCAGCAGTAGAATTAGACAGACTAACTATGGCTACACCTTC. This translates into CASSRIRQTNYGYTF.

V usage is TRBV14 and J usage is TRBJ1-4; D perhaps matches TRBD1 (5 bases). Germline V gene sequence: CDR1 SGHDN, CDR2 FVKESK. The V gene lost 4 bases and the J gene lost 0 bases, with 9 bases spanning the gap. The CDR3 is made up of 15 amino acids. CDR3 sequence reads: CASSRQTATNEKLFF. In DNA form, the CDR3 reads TGTGCCAGCAGCCGACAGACTGCAACTAATGAAAAACTGTTTTTT.

The chain joins TRBV5-6 to TRBJ1-3, with D possibly being TRBD1 (6 bases). The length of the CDR3 is 15 residues. Germline V gene lookup returns CDR1 SGHDT and CDR2 YYEEEE. Trimming removed 2 bases at V and 4 bases at J, with 13 bases between. Here the CDR3 reads CASSLPGTPGNTIYF. For the CDR3, the DNA is TGTGCCAGCAGCTTACCCGGGACACCGGGAAACACCATATATTTT.

This chain uses TRBV19 with TRBJ1-2; 8 bases line up with TRBD1. V shed 4 bases and J 2 bases; nucleotides not matched to a gene: 3. Germline V gene data show CDR1 as LNHDA and CDR2 as SQIVND (reference sequence). The CDR3 length is 14 residues. The CDR3 reads CASSKTGANYGYTF. CDR3 coding DNA: TGTGCCAGTAGTAAGACAGGGGCAAACTATGGCTACACCTTC.